This TCR beta chain was recorded in a study of a mutant IDH1 vaccine in newly diagnosed glioma. Looking at the study overall: The study started vaccination 4-6 weeks after radiotherapy alone, or with temozolomide cycles. Averaging around 40 years of age, treated patients were about 62% male and approximately 38% female. Most patients had radiochemotherapy with temozolomide before enrollment; others had one alone.

The method was immunoSEQ multiplex PCR; TCRdb's version includes in-frame clones alone and lacks a portion of them. The sample shows fewer than 70,000 clones, around nine tenths of them seen only once. Germline V gene sequence: CDR1 SGHKS, CDR2 YYEKEE (reference sequence). This CDR3 is 14 amino acids long. V lost 3 bases to trimming and J lost 3 bases, with 13 bases between them. Specified time point: week 35, safety follow-up. In every dose of vaccine, 300 ug of mutant IDH1 20-mer peptide was given alongside topical imiquimod. Tumors from donors were new WHO grade 3 or 4 IDH1-mutant astrocytomas with ATRX loss. As to this clone: Its antigen is still unknown.

The sequencing used PBMCs, collected from a glioma patient whose treatment included an IDH1 peptide vaccine. The TCR originated in a man between 25 and 39 years old with glioma. V usage is TRBV5-5 and J usage is TRBJ2-7; D might be TRBD1 (5 bases). The CDR3 sequence is CASSSWRQNYEQYF. The CDR3 coding sequence is TGTGCCAGCAGCTCATGGCGACAGAACTACGAGCAGTACTTC.